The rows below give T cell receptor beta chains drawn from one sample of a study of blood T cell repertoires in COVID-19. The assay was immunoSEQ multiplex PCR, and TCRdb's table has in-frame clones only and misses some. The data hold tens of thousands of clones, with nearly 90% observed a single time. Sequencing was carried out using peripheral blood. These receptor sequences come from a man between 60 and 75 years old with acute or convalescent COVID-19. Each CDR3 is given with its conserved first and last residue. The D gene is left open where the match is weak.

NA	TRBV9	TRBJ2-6	CASSVRAGANVLTF
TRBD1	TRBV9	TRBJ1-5	CASSVEPTQGGQPQHF
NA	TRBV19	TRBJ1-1	CASTVTGGEAFF
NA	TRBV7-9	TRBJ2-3	CASSLARDLPYF
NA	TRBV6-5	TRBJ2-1	CASSPRGDNEQFF
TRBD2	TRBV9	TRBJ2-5	CASSALAGTQETQYF
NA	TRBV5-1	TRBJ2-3	CASSLRRGDTQYF
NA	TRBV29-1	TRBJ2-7	CSVESSGATGEQYF
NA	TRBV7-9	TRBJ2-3	CASSLGTLGGDTQYF
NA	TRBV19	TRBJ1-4	CASSSGGVGEKLFF
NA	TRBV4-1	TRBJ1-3	CASSQEPPDTIYF
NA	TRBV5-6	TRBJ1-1	CASSRGVNTEAFF
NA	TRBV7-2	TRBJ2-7	CASRGRVYEQYF
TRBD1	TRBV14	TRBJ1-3	CASSSRGQDFSGNTIYF
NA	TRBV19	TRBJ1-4	CASTDSAVGSMKKLFF
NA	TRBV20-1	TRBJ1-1	CSARTEAFF
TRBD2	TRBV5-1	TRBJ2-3	CASTIAGGSTDTQYF
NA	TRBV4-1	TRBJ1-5	CASSHSGNNQPQHF
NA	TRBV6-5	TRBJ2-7	CASTATQSSYEQYF
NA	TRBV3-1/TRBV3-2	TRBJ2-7	CASSQEDTLSSYEQYF
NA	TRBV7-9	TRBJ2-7	CASSLEGGGPYEQYF
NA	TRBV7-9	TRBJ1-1	CASSFPPPGNTEAFF
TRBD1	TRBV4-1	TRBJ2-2	CASSQTGAGRAGELFF
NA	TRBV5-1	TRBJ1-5	CASSKIRDLNQPQHF
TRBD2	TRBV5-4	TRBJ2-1	CASSLVSGGAGNEQFF
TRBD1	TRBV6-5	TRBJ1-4	CASSYPGQGAGEKLFF
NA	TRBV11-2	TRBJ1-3	CASSLRQASFSGNTIYF
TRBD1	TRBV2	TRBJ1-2	CASSSDRVNYGYTF
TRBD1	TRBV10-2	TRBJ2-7	CASSEKGGLYEQYF
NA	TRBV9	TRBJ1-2	CASSVASGGGYGYTF
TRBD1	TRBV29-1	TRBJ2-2	CSVVSDRVNGELFF
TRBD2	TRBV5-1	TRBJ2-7	CASSLLAGGLYEQYF
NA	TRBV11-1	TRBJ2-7	CASSLRRAIDEQYF
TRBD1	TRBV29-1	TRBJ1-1	CSVNRDRNTEAFF
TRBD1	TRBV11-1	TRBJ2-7	CASSSYRGRLEQYF
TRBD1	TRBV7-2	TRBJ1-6	CASRTLGQLNSPLHF
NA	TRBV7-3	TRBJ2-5	CASSSTGSQETQYF
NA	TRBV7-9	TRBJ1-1	CASSLDSSSTEAFF
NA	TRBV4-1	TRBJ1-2	CASSQVFHFYGYTF
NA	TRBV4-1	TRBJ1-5	CASSQTQAGTNQPQHF
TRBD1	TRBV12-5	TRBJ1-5	CASVPDRVDQPQHF
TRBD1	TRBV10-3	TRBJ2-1	CAISGQGNEQFF
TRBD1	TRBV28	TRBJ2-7	CASSFGDRYEQYF
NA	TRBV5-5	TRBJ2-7	CASSSWPVQGRDEQYF
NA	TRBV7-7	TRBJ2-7	CASSLAREYEQYF
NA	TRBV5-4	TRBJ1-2	CASSLGGQYGYTF
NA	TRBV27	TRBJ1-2	CASRYITGSYGYTF
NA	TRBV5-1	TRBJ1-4	CASSSDRTPGEKLFF
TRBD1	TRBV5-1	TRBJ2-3	CASSLGDSSTDTQYF
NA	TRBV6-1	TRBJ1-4	CASSEGSSEKLFF
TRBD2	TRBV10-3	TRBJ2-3	CAISGLAGFTDTQYF
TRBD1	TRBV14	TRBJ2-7	CASSPGTGPSYEQYF
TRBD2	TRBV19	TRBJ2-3	CASSIAVAGSGGQYF
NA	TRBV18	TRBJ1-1	CASSPTGGTEAFF
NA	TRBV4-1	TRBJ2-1	CASSQTDMGWAYNEQFF
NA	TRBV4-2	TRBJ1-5	CASSPFLDQPQHF
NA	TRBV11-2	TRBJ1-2	CASSLQGYVYGYTF
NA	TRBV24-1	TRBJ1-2	CATRRTLGGLGGYTF
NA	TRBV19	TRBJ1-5	CASSIQGSNQPQHF